This note documents a single TCR beta chain sequence. Antigen unknown. These data belong to a study of radiation and T cells in renal cell carcinoma. Study observations and caveats: Top tumor clonotypes rose in blood 2 weeks post-radiation, then contracted. Baseline intratumoral clonotype presence is unknown without pretreatment biopsies.

Indicated time point: blood 4 weeks post-SBRT, at nephrectomy. As to treatment: 15 Gy SBRT to primary tumor, nephrectomy 4 weeks later. Nephrectomy followed 15 Gy stereotactic body radiation by 4 weeks. Radiation-treated patients gave blood at baseline, week 2 and week 4. The repertoire was sequenced with immunoSEQ multiplex PCR; TCRdb's copy has only in-frame clones and lacks some. Of approximately 92,000 clones in the sample, approximately 80% were seen once. The origin of this receptor is a man aged 45 to 65 with renal cell carcinoma. Sample: blood, taken from a patient whose treatment included radiotherapy and nephrectomy.

CDR3 in amino acids: CASSIGQGPTEAFF. In nucleotides, the CDR3 is TGTGCCAGTAGTATAGGACAGGGGCCCACTGAAGCTTTCTTT. The chain has TRBV19 and TRBJ1-1, with 8 bases lining up with TRBD1. Losses at the gene ends were 1 base for V and 4 bases for J; bases not matched to a gene: 2. In germline, CDR1 is LNHDA, CDR2 SQIVND (reference sequence). The CDR3 totals 14 residues. The variable domain in full, completed from reference TRBV19 and TRBJ1-1, reads DGGITQSPKYLFRKEGQNVTLSCEQNLNHDAMYWYRQDPGQGLRLIYYSQIVNDFQKGDIAEGYSVSREKKESFPLTVTSAQKNPTAFYLCASSIGQGPTEAFFGQGTRLTVV.